The 29 T cell receptor beta chains below come from one sample, sequenced in a study of T cells in localized non-small cell lung cancer. The method was immunoSEQ multiplex PCR; TCRdb's version includes in-frame clones alone and lacks a portion of them. The data show about 56,000 clones, with 75% to 90% seen just once and 5.2% held by the top ten. The sample here was peripheral blood, taken before any cancer treatment. The origin of the receptors is a woman between 35 and 70 years old with stage I lung adenocarcinoma.

The chain employs TRBV19 and TRBJ2-3; a possible D gene is TRBD1 (6 bases). Germline CDR1 LNHDA, CDR2 SQIVND (reference sequence). The V gene lost 6 bases and the J gene lost 2 bases, with 12 bases spanning the gap. The CDR3 has 14 residues. The CDR3 sequence is CASSPGQPTDTQYF. The CDR3 DNA sequence: TGTGCCAGTAGCCCCGGACAGCCCACAGATACGCAGTATTTT.

The chain carries TRBV6-5 and TRBJ1-1; D remains ambiguous. This CDR3 has 13 residues. From germline, CDR1 is MNHEY and CDR2 SVGAGI. The ends were cut back, 6 bases at V and 4 bases at J, with 12 bases in the middle. Here the CDR3 DNA reads TGTGCCAGCAGCCAGGCACGCTCCACTGAAGCTTTCTTT. It codes for CASSQARSTEAFF.

The chain joins TRBV6-6 to TRBJ1-5; no reliable D call. The CDR3 is 14 residues long. Trimming pared 6 bases from V and 2 bases from J, leaving 11 bases between. The germline V gene encodes CDR1 MNHNY and CDR2 SVGAGI (reference sequence). CDR3 bases: TGTGCCAGCAGCCCGGACGGGGGCAATCAGCCCCAGCATTTT. This codes for CASSPDGGNQPQHF.

V and J are TRBV7-2 and TRBJ1-2; TRBD1 matches at 7 bases. Germline CDR1 SGHTA, CDR2 FQGNSA. The J segment lost 8 bases and the V segment lost 5 bases, leaving 11 bases of the junction unmatched. The CDR3 covers 14 residues. CDR3 region: CASSPGGRDRGYTF. The CDR3 DNA reads TGTGCCAGCAGCCCAGGGGGTCGGGATCGGGGCTACACCTTC.

The chain combines TRBV5-6 with TRBJ2-7, with 8 bases aligning to TRBD1. The V gene end was trimmed by 4 bases and the J gene end by 0 bases; junction bases not matched to a gene: 9. CDR3 length equals 16 residues. Germline V gene lookup returns CDR1 SGHDT and CDR2 YYEEEE. The CDR3 loop is CASSHLLTGASYEQYF. CDR3 in DNA: TGTGCCAGCAGCCACCTGTTGACAGGGGCCTCCTACGAGCAGTACTTC.

The V call is TRBV6-5, the J call TRBJ2-1; D perhaps matches TRBD1 (6 bases). The CDR3 is 12 amino acids. Trimming removed 5 bases from V and 10 bases from J, with 12 bases in between. The germline V gene encodes CDR1 MNHEY and CDR2 SVGAGI. The CDR3 sequence is CASSTGTQEQFF. Here the CDR3 DNA reads TGTGCCAGCAGTACAGGGACACAGGAGCAGTTCTTC.

To note about this clone: The sample contains more than one DNA sequence encoding this CDR3. CDR3 amino acids: CASSLGGQETQYF. For the CDR3, the DNA is TGTGCCAGCAGCTTAGGGGGCCAAGAGACCCAGTACTTC. V gene TRBV11-2 combines with J gene TRBJ2-5, with D unclear. The CDR3 runs to 13 residues. From germline, CDR1 is SGHAT and CDR2 FQNNGV. V was trimmed by 1 base and J by 1 base, leaving 4 bases between them.

The V gene is TRBV9, the J gene TRBJ2-3; 9 bases are shared with TRBD2. J was trimmed by 5 bases and V by 0 bases; bases with no gene match: 4. CDR3 length: 15 amino acids. Germline V gene data show CDR1 as SGDLS and CDR2 as YYNGEE. CDR3 residues: CASSVGGGALDTQYF. In DNA, the CDR3 is TGTGCCAGCAGCGTAGGCGGGGGGGCCTTAGATACGCAGTATTTT.

This rearrangement joins TRBV28 to TRBJ1-1; 9 nucleotides align to TRBD1. J lost 4 bases, V lost 5 bases, and 5 bases had no gene match. Germline V gives CDR1 MDHEN, CDR2 SYDVKM. The CDR3 consists of 14 residues. CDR3 loop: CASSTTGGSTEAFF. DNA for the CDR3: TGTGCCAGCAGTACGACAGGGGGAAGCACTGAAGCTTTCTTT.

The chain has TRBV7-9 and TRBJ2-7, with 12 bases identical to TRBD1. Germline trimming cut 3 bases from V and 2 bases from J; bases unmatched to any gene: 8. The CDR3 has 17 residues. Germline CDR1 SEHNR, CDR2 FQNEAQ (reference sequence). The chain's CDR3 is CASSFAGTGGPTYEQYF. In DNA form, the CDR3 reads TGTGCCAGCAGCTTTGCTGGGACAGGGGGCCCTACCTACGAGCAGTACTTC.

This chain links TRBV19 with TRBJ2-2; unclear D gene. V lost 4 bases to trimming and J lost 6 bases, with 6 bases between them. The CDR3 runs 12 residues. The germline CDR1 and CDR2 sequences are LNHDA and SQIVND (reference sequence). Here the CDR3 DNA reads TGTGCCAGTAGTAGCGTGGCCGGGGAGCTGTTTTTT. It translates to CASSSVAGELFF.

CDR3 protein: CASSLAGSNVETQYF. CDR3 in DNA: TGTGCCAGCAGCTTAGCCGGGAGTAATGTAGAGACCCAGTACTTC. This rearrangement joins TRBV7-6 to TRBJ2-5, with a possible D match to TRBD2 (6 bases). The CDR3 contains 15 residues. The V end lost 0 bases, the J end lost 4 bases, and 12 bases lay between the germline ends. The germline V gene encodes CDR1 SGHVS and CDR2 FNYEAQ.

This sequence joins TRBV21-1 and TRBJ1-1; the table gives TRBD1 as D, unverified against the DNA. TRBV21-1 is listed as a pseudogene. This CDR3 has 14 residues. The CDR3 protein is CASPPRLMNTEAFF. The CDR3 nucleotides read TGTGCCAGCCCCCCCAGGCTCATGAACACTGAAGCTTTCTTT.

The chain recombines TRBV2 with TRBJ2-1; unclear D gene. The germline V and J ends were trimmed by 4 bases and 8 bases, with 6 bases remaining between them. CDR3 length equals 11 residues. The germline V gene has CDR1 SNHLY and CDR2 FYNNEI. For the CDR3, the DNA is TGTGCCAGCAGTGCTGGTTATGAGCAGTTCTTC. Encoded protein: CASSAGYEQFF.

The chain carries TRBV5-1 and TRBJ1-6; no clear D. CDR3 size: 15 residues. Germline CDR1 reads SGHRS; CDR2 reads YFSETQ. V was clipped by 4 bases and J by 5 bases, with 13 bases between them. In nucleotides, the CDR3 is TGCGCCAGCAGCCCCGGTGGGCAAGATAATTCACCCCTCCACTTT. Translating gives CASSPGGQDNSPLHF.

The chain couples TRBV6-5 to TRBJ1-2; 7 bases are a match to TRBD1. The trim removed 6 bases at V and 8 bases at J, leaving 9 bases unmatched. Germline V CDR1 and CDR2: MNHEY, SVGAGI. CDR3 length: 13 residues. Here the CDR3 reads CASRLRTGRGYTF. The CDR3 nucleotides read TGTGCCAGCAGATTACGGACAGGTCGGGGCTACACCTTC.

This rearrangement joins TRBV5-1 to TRBJ2-1; D possibly uses TRBD1 or TRBD2 (5 bases each). CDR1 is SGHRS, CDR2 YFSETQ, per germline. This CDR3 is built from 14 residues. Trimming stripped 1 base from V and 4 bases from J, with 9 bases between. The DNA of the CDR3 is TGCGCCAGCAGCTTGCGGGGACCGTACAATGAGCAGTTCTTC. Translated: CASSLRGPYNEQFF.

This clone is a singleton in its sample. The rearrangement uses TRBV9 and TRBJ1-2; 9 nucleotides line up with TRBD1. Per germline, CDR1 SGDLS and CDR2 YYNGEE. Trimming at V came to 0 bases and at J to 6 bases, leaving 9 bases not matched to a gene. The CDR3 runs to 16 residues. CDR3 loop: CASSVDHRGQGNGYTF. In DNA form, the CDR3 reads TGTGCCAGCAGCGTAGATCATAGGGGACAGGGAAATGGCTACACCTTC.

The rearrangement joins TRBV6-4 to TRBJ2-5; D is tentatively TRBD1 or TRBD2 (5 bases each). The CDR3 loop spans 16 amino acids. Germline lookup yields CDR1 MRHNA and CDR2 SNTAGT. The V gene lost 10 bases and the J gene lost 2 bases, with 23 bases spanning the gap. As DNA, the CDR3 is TGTGCCACCCGACACCCCTGGGACCGGCGTCAAGAGACCCAGTACTTC. It encodes CATRHPWDRRQETQYF.

The V gene is TRBV7-6, the J gene TRBJ1-2; D is undetermined. From germline, CDR1 is SGHVS and CDR2 FNYEAQ. There are 11 residues in the CDR3. V dropped 4 bases and J dropped 6 bases, with 6 bases sitting between them. The CDR3: CASSSTDGYTF. The CDR3 DNA is TGTGCCAGCAGCTCGACTGATGGCTACACCTTC.

The chain carries TRBV18 and TRBJ1-5; 8 bases are shared with TRBD1. This CDR3 is 13 amino acids long. J lost 7 bases, V lost 6 bases, and 5 bases had no gene match. Germline V gives CDR1 KGHSH, CDR2 LQKENI. This chain's CDR3 is CASSQDREQPQHF. The CDR3 DNA reads TGTGCCAGCTCTCAGGACAGGGAACAGCCCCAGCATTTT.

The chain recombines TRBV9 with TRBJ2-3; the D call may be TRBD1 or TRBD2 (5 bases each). With 0 bases removed from V and 4 bases from J, the gap between germline ends came to 9 bases. The germline CDR1 and CDR2 sequences are SGDLS and YYNGEE. The CDR3 is made up of 14 amino acids. The CDR3 sequence is CASSVGGFPDTQYF. For the CDR3, the DNA is TGTGCCAGCAGCGTAGGGGGGTTTCCAGATACGCAGTATTTT.

The V and J genes are TRBV6-1 and TRBJ2-5, with TRBD1 identical over 8 bases. CDR1 and CDR2 from the germline V gene are MNHNS and SASEGT. The length of the CDR3 is 16 residues. The J segment lost 2 bases and the V segment lost 0 bases, leaving 5 bases of the junction unmatched. The CDR3 DNA reads TGTGCCAGCAGTGAAGCGACAGGGGCTGGGCAAGAGACCCAGTACTTC. Its translation: CASSEATGAGQETQYF.

The chain has TRBV6-1 and TRBJ2-3; 8 nucleotides align to TRBD2. Germline CDR1 and CDR2: MNHNS and SASEGT. This CDR3 region has 15 residues. V was clipped by 5 bases and J by 1 base; unmatched bases: 5. The CDR3 region is CASSTRRGGTDTQYF. Here the CDR3 DNA reads TGTGCCAGCAGTACAAGGCGGGGGGGCACAGATACGCAGTATTTT.

The genes are TRBV7-2 and TRBJ1-2; unclear D gene. Germline V gene lookup returns CDR1 SGHTA and CDR2 FQGNSA. The CDR3 covers 14 residues. V was pared by 1 base and J by 4 bases, with 10 bases between. DNA for the CDR3: TGTGCCAGCAGCTTAGGAGATATTACCTATGGCTACACCTTC. Encoded protein: CASSLGDITYGYTF.

This clone was seen just once. The chain is built from TRBV5-1 and TRBJ1-1, with 7 bases identical to TRBD1. The CDR3 spans 14 residues. Germline CDR1 and CDR2: SGHRS and YFSETQ. Germline trimming cut 6 bases from V and 0 bases from J; bases unmatched to any gene: 5. The CDR3 is CASKPRGMNTEAFF. CDR3 in DNA: TGCGCCAGCAAACCCAGGGGGATGAACACTGAAGCTTTCTTT.

V is TRBV5-1 and J is TRBJ1-1; unclear D gene. Germline V gene lookup returns CDR1 SGHRS and CDR2 YFSETQ. Trimming took 2 bases from V and 3 from J, leaving 8 bases between them. The CDR3 totals 13 residues. CDR3 nucleotide sequence: TGCGCCAGCAGCTTCGACCAGGACACTGAAGCTTTCTTT. It translates to CASSFDQDTEAFF.

The table lists this clone with a count of one. This chain links TRBV5-1 with TRBJ1-1, with D hard to call. Germline-derived CDR1 and CDR2 are SGHRS and YFSETQ. The CDR3 has 14 residues. Deletions cut 0 bases from V and 0 bases from J, with 6 bases between. The CDR3 DNA sequence: TGCGCCAGCAGCTTGGGCAGTCTGAACACTGAAGCTTTCTTT. Its protein product is CASSLGSLNTEAFF.

V gene TRBV10-2 combines with J gene TRBJ2-6; D is undetermined. From germline, CDR1 is WSHSY and CDR2 SAAADI. Trimming shortened V by 0 bases and J by 2 bases, and 8 bases separated the two germline ends. The CDR3 runs 16 residues. CDR3 protein: CASSESKAPGANVLTF. In DNA form, the CDR3 reads TGCGCCAGCAGTGAGTCCAAGGCGCCTGGGGCCAACGTCCTGACTTTC.